These 30 T cell receptor beta chains originate from one sample sequenced in a study of T cells after yellow fever vaccination. TCRdb re-called the 5' RACE reads through MiXCR, storing one row per CDR3 protein. This table has some 290,000 distinct CDR3 sequences, about 10% appearing once. The specimen comprised CD4+ T cells sorted from PBMCs, sampled 45 days after the yellow fever booster vaccination. Source of these receptors: a man aged 18 to 30 who received the YFV17D yellow fever vaccine.

This sequence joins TRBV18 and TRBJ2-1; D is unclear. The CDR3 contains 13 residues. CDR1 is KGHSH and CDR2 is LQKENI in the germline V gene. With 6 bases removed from V and 6 bases from J, the gap between germline ends came to 12 bases. The CDR3 protein is CASSPSSPNEQFF. The CDR3 DNA reads as TGTGCCAGCTCGCCCAGCTCGCCCAATGAGCAGTTCTTC.

This clonotype occurred many times. J is TRBJ1-1 and V is TRBV12-3 or TRBV12-4; no reliable D call. This CDR3 has 12 amino acids. V was trimmed by 5 bases and J by 4 bases, leaving 8 bases between them. CDR3 amino acids: CASSPLGTEAFF. CDR3 nucleotides: TGTGCCAGCAGTCCCTTGGGCACTGAAGCTTTCTTT.

This clonotype was detected a few times. The chain is built from TRBV28 and TRBJ2-6; tentatively, D is TRBD1 (6 bases). The germline V gene encodes CDR1 MDHEN and CDR2 SYDVKM. The CDR3 spans 16 residues. Trimming took off 7 bases at V and 4 bases at J, with 17 bases between the two ends. The CDR3 DNA sequence: TGTGCCAGCAAAGGCAGGGGTATATCCGGGGCCAACGTCCTGACTTTC. Translation gives CASKGRGISGANVLTF.

In its sample, this clonotype was seen a few times. The J gene is TRBJ1-5, the V gene TRBV21-1. TRBV21-1 constitutes a pseudogene. The CDR3 totals 18 residues. The CDR3 DNA follows: TGTGCCAGCAGCAAAGTAGGAACCTTCGGCGATAGCAATCAGCCCCAGCATTTT. It codes for CASSKVGTFGDSNQPQHF.

This clonotype was seen more than once but under ten times. V and J are TRBV9 and TRBJ1-6, with 7 bases identical to TRBD1. Trimming cost V 4 bases and J 7 bases; bases outside gene matches: 8. CDR3 length: 15 residues. The germline V gene has CDR1 SGDLS and CDR2 YYNGEE. CDR3 DNA sequence: TGTGCCAGCAGCCCCACCGGGACAGACAATTCACCCCTCCACTTT. Amino acid sequence: CASSPTGTDNSPLHF.

The V and J genes are TRBV16 and TRBJ1-1; 8 bases match TRBD1. The V segment lost 0 bases and the J segment 11 bases; nucleotides outside the gene matches: 5. Germline V CDR1 and CDR2: KGHSY, FQNENV. This CDR3 is built from 13 residues. The CDR3 coding sequence is TGTGCCAGCAGCCAATCTTCCAGGGGGCGGGCTTTCTTT. Translating it yields CASSQSSRGRAFF.

The chain recombines TRBV5-1 with TRBJ1-1, with D uncertain. Germline CDR1 is SGHRS and CDR2 is YFSETQ. Trimming stripped 2 bases from V and 2 bases from J, with 13 bases between. This CDR3 contains 15 residues. CDR3 nucleotide sequence: TGCGCCAGCAGCTTTTCTCCCAGCGTAAACACTGAAGCTTTCTTT. This gives the protein CASSFSPSVNTEAFF.

At least ten counts were recorded for this clonotype. V usage is TRBV5-1 and J usage is TRBJ2-5, with no clear D. CDR3 size: 13 residues. CDR1 and CDR2 from the germline V gene are SGHRS and YFSETQ. Deletions cut 4 bases from V and 9 bases from J, with 16 bases between. DNA of the CDR3: TGCGCCAGCAGCCCGGGCTGGGAAGTCGCCCAGTACTTC. This translates into CASSPGWEVAQYF.

J is TRBJ2-7 and V is TRBV18; D unresolved. The germline V gene encodes CDR1 KGHSH and CDR2 LQKENI. The CDR3 is made up of 13 amino acids. Trimming removed 5 bases from V and 0 bases from J, with 8 bases in between. The CDR3 loop reads CASSAQNSYEQYV. The CDR3 region has the DNA TGTGCCAGCTCAGCACAGAACTCCTACGAGCAGTACGTC.

The chain uses TRBV27 and TRBJ2-2; the D gene is possibly TRBD2 (5 bases). Germline V gene lookup returns CDR1 MNHEY and CDR2 SMNVEV (reference sequence). The CDR3 runs to 18 residues. The V end lost 6 bases, the J end lost 3 bases, and 23 bases lay between the germline ends. CDR3 coding DNA: TGTGCCAGCAGCCTCTCCCAATACCGGACGGGATACACCGGGGAGCTGTTTTTT. This encodes CASSLSQYRTGYTGELFF.

This clonotype has just a few counts. This chain uses TRBV18 with TRBJ1-6, with 7 bases lining up with TRBD1. Looked up from germline, CDR1 is KGHSH and CDR2 is LQKENI. The junction had 4 bases not matched to a gene; V was cut back by 3 bases and J by 5 bases. This CDR3 has 15 residues. CDR3 nucleotides: TGTGCCAGCTCACCCCTGGGACAGAATAATTCACCCCTCCACTTT. Its protein is CASSPLGQNNSPLHF. Using reference TRBV18 and TRBJ1-6 for the parts outside the CDR3, the full variable domain is NAGVMQNPRHLVRRRGQEARLRCSPMKGHSHVYWYRQLPEEGLKFMVYLQKENIIDESGMPKERFSAEFPKEGPSILRIQQVVRGDSAAYFCASSPLGQNNSPLHFGNGTRLTVT.

The V call is TRBV18, the J call TRBJ1-4; D gene unclear. The CDR3 consists of 15 residues. V was pared by 4 bases and J by 8 bases, with 17 bases between. The germline gives CDR1 KGHSH, CDR2 LQKENI. The CDR3 DNA is TGTGCCAGCTCACTCCCAAGTCCAGGAGGAGAAAAACTGTTTTTT. Protein product: CASSLPSPGGEKLFF.

In its sample, this clonotype was seen a few times. The CDR3 region has the DNA TGTGCCAGCAGCTTTCAACAACCAGATACGCAGTATTTT. Its protein product is CASSFQQPDTQYF. V is TRBV7-2 and J is TRBJ2-3, with no clear D. CDR1 and CDR2 from the germline V gene are SGHTA and FQGNSA. V gave up 3 bases and J gave up 4 bases, with 8 bases separating them. This CDR3 region has 13 residues.

This clonotype was counted between two and nine times. This rearrangement joins TRBV7-2 to TRBJ2-5; 12 positions match TRBD2. The CDR3 loop spans 18 amino acids. The trim removed 5 bases at V and 3 bases at J, leaving 13 bases unmatched. Germline V CDR1 and CDR2: SGHTA, FQGNSA. The CDR3 here is CASSRLAGGPGFEETQYF. Written as DNA, the CDR3 is TGTGCCAGCAGCCGTCTAGCGGGGGGGCCAGGGTTCGAAGAGACCCAGTACTTC.

This clonotype was seen only a few times. V gene TRBV6-1 combines with J gene TRBJ1-5, with D perhaps TRBD1 (5 bases). The CDR3 is made up of 13 amino acids. Between the trimmed V and J ends, which lost 8 bases and 7 bases, there was a span of 15 bases. CDR1 and CDR2 (germline): MNHNS, SASEGT. The CDR3 DNA is TGTGCCAGCGGGTTAGAGGGGATCCAGCCCCAGCATTTT. Residues: CASGLEGIQPQHF.

A few counts support this clonotype. The V gene is TRBV24-1, the J gene TRBJ1-2, with D possibly being TRBD1 (6 bases). V shed 4 bases and J shed 11 bases, with 13 bases lying between them. The CDR3 runs to 12 residues. Germline CDR1 reads KGHDR; CDR2 reads SFDVKD. The CDR3 protein is CATSDADRGYTF. The DNA of the CDR3 is TGTGCCACCAGTGACGCGGACAGAGGTTACACCTTC.

The genes are TRBV5-1 and TRBJ1-4; no clear D gene. Deletions cut 4 bases from V and 0 bases from J, with 10 bases between. The length of the CDR3 is 15 residues. Germline-derived CDR1 and CDR2 are SGHRS and YFSETQ. The CDR3 loop reads CASSGEPATNEKLFF. CDR3 DNA sequence: TGCGCCAGCAGCGGGGAACCTGCAACTAATGAAAAACTGTTTTTT.

J is TRBJ2-5 and V is TRBV13; D ambiguous. CDR1 is PRHDT and CDR2 is FYEKMQ in the germline V gene (reference sequence). The length of the CDR3 is 13 residues. Deletions cut 5 bases from V and 1 base from J, with 8 bases between. The CDR3 DNA follows: TGTGCCAGCAGCCCGTGGACCCAAGAGACCCAGTACTTC. Its protein is CASSPWTQETQYF.

This clonotype was detected many times. The V call is TRBV14, the J call TRBJ2-3, with D unresolved. The CDR3 spans 15 residues. CDR1 is SGHDN, CDR2 FVKESK, per germline. The V and J ends lost 4 bases and 1 base respectively, with 12 bases between them. CDR3 residues: CASSPAIPRTDTQYF. The DNA for the CDR3 is TGTGCCAGCAGCCCCGCGATCCCCCGCACAGATACGCAGTATTTT.

The V call is TRBV29-1, the J call TRBJ2-2; D remains unclear. The CDR3 is 13 amino acids. Germline V gene lookup returns CDR1 SQVTM and CDR2 ANQGSEA. Trimming removed 3 bases from V and 0 bases from J, with 5 bases in between. CDR3 sequence: CSVDPTNTGELFF. CDR3 nucleotide sequence: TGCAGCGTTGACCCAACGAACACCGGGGAGCTGTTTTTT.

This CDR3 is CASSFPQGTYTGELFF. In DNA, the CDR3 is TGTGCCAGCAGTTTTCCTCAGGGAACATACACCGGGGAGCTGTTTTTT. The chain carries TRBV12-3 or TRBV12-4 and TRBJ2-2; TRBD1 might be the D (5 bases). The V and J ends lost 3 bases and 3 bases respectively, with 14 bases between them. The CDR3 runs to 16 residues.

This clonotype was seen a handful of times. CDR3 sequence reads: CASGRPTTDTQYF. The DNA of the CDR3 is TGTGCCAGTGGGAGGCCCACCACAGATACGCAGTATTTT. The chain has TRBV12-3 or TRBV12-4 and TRBJ2-3; possible D gene TRBD2, 6 bases. CDR3 length: 13 amino acids. V shed 9 bases and J shed 2 bases, with 12 bases lying between them.

In its sample, this clonotype was seen a few times. V is TRBV7-9 and J is TRBJ2-7; tentatively, D is TRBD1 (6 bases). Germline CDR1 SEHNR, CDR2 FQNEAQ (reference sequence). The length of the CDR3 is 15 residues. V was pared by 4 bases and J by 3 bases, with 16 bases between. The CDR3: CASSSRQVLSYEQYF. CDR3 DNA: TGTGCCAGCAGCTCCCGACAGGTCCTTAGCTACGAGCAGTACTTC.

The V call is TRBV4-3, the J call TRBJ2-3; unclear D gene. CDR1 and CDR2 from the germline V gene are LGHNA and YSLEER. The CDR3 is 14 amino acids. Trimming took 0 bases from V and 8 from J, leaving 12 bases between them. DNA for the CDR3: TGCGCCAGCAGCCAAGAACGACACAGAGTTACGCAGTATTTT. It is translated as CASSQERHRVTQYF.

This clonotype appeared a few times. The gene calls are TRBV24-1 and TRBJ2-5, with 9 bases matching TRBD1. CDR3 size: 15 residues. Germline V gene data show CDR1 as KGHDR and CDR2 as SFDVKD. V lost 3 bases and J lost 5; bases outside the gene matches: 6. CDR3 nucleotide sequence: TGTGCCACCAGTGATCCCGGGACAGGGTTGGAGACCCAGTACTTC. Encoded protein: CATSDPGTGLETQYF.

This clonotype was observed a few times. The genes are TRBV5-5 and TRBJ1-2, with D unresolved. Between the trimmed V and J ends, which lost 0 bases and 7 bases, there was a span of 16 bases. Germline V gene lookup returns CDR1 SGHKS and CDR2 YYEKEE (reference sequence). CDR3 size: 15 residues. Written as DNA, the CDR3 is TGTGCCAGCAGCTTGGGCTTTCGGGTAAAGGGTGGCTACACCTTC. Translation gives CASSLGFRVKGGYTF. Full variable domain (outside the CDR3, taken from reference TRBV5-5 and TRBJ1-2): DAGVTQSPTHLIKTRGQQVTLRCSPISGHKSVSWYQQVLGQGPQFIFQYYEKEERGRGNFPDRFSARQFPNYSSELNVNALLLGDSALYLCASSLGFRVKGGYTFGSGTRLTVV.

The chain carries TRBV4-3 and TRBJ1-6, with 8 bases identical to TRBD1. Germline CDR1 LGHNA, CDR2 YSLEER. The CDR3 spans 15 residues. V trimming: 0 bases; J trimming: 9 bases; junction bases outside the gene matches: 4. The DNA of the CDR3 is TGCGCCAGCAGCCAAGACCGGACAGGGTTTTCACCCCTCCACTTT. This gives the protein CASSQDRTGFSPLHF.

This rearrangement joins TRBV12-3 or TRBV12-4 to TRBJ2-3; no reliable D call. V dropped 3 bases and J dropped 7 bases, with 8 bases sitting between them. The CDR3 runs 12 residues. The CDR3 loop is CASSLVPYTQYF. In DNA, the CDR3 is TGTGCCAGCAGTTTGGTCCCCTATACGCAGTATTTT.

This clonotype was detected a few times. The chain couples TRBV7-9 to TRBJ1-3; 10 positions match TRBD1. Germline V gene lookup returns CDR1 SEHNR and CDR2 FQNEAQ (reference sequence). Trimming cost V 4 bases and J 4 bases; bases outside gene matches: 10. CDR3 length: 17 amino acids. CDR3 nucleotide sequence: TGTGCCAGCAGCTCCTATGGGACAGGGGCGAGGGGAAACACCATATATTTT. Amino acids: CASSSYGTGARGNTIYF.

The CDR3 DNA reads as TGCGCCAGCAGCTTGGACGGGGGGTTAGGAAACACCATATATTTT. Its translation: CASSLDGGLGNTIYF. The chain is built from TRBV5-1 and TRBJ1-3; tentative D call: TRBD1 (5 bases). V was shortened by 0 bases and J by 4 bases, with 11 bases between the two germline ends. This CDR3 is 15 amino acids long. From germline, CDR1 is SGHRS and CDR2 YFSETQ. The entire variable domain, with the rest obtained from reference TRBV5-1 and TRBJ1-3, is as follows: KAGVTQTPRYLIKTRGQQVTLSCSPISGHRSVSWYQQTPGQGLQFLFEYFSETQRNKGNFPGRFSGRQFSNSRSEMNVSTLELGDSALYLCASSLDGGLGNTIYFGEGSWLTVV.